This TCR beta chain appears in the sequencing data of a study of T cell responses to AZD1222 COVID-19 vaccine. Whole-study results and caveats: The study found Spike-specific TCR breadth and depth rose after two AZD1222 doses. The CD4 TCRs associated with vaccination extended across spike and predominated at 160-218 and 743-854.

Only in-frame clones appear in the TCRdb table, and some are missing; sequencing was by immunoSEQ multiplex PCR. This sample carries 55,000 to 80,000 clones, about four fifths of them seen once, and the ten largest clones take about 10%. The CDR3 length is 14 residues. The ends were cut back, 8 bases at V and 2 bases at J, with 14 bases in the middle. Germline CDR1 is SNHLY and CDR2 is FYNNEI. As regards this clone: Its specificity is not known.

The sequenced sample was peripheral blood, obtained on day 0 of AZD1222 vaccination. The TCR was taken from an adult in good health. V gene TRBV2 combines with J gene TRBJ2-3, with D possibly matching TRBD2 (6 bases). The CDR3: CASSRTITTDTQYF. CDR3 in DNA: TGTGCCAGCTCCCGGACTATCACCACAGATACGCAGTATTTT.